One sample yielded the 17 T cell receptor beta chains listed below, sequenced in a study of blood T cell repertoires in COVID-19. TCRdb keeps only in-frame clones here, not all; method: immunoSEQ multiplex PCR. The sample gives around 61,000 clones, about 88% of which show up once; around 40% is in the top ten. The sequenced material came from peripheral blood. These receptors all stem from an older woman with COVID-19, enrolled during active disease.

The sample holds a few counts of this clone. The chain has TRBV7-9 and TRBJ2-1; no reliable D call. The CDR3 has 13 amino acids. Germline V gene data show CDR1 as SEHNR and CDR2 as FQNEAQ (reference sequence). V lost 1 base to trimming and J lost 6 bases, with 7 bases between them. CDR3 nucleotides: TGTGCCAGCAGCTTAGATATCCTCAATGAGCAGTTCTTC. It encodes CASSLDILNEQFF. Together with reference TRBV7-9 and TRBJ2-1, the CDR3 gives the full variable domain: DTGVSQNPRHKITKRGQNVTFRCDPISEHNRLYWYRQTLGQGPEFLTYFQNEAQLEKSRLLSDRFSAERPKGSFSTLEIQRTEQGDSAMYLCASSLDILNEQFFGPGTRLTVL.

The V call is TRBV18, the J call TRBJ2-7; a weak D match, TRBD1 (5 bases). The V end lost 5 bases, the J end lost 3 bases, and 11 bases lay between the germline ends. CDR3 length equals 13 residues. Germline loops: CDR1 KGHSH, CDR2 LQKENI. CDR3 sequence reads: CASSSDTIYEQYF. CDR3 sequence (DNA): TGTGCCAGCTCATCGGACACTATCTACGAGCAGTACTTC. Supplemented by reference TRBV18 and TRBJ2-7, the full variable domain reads NAGVMQNPRHLVRRRGQEARLRCSPMKGHSHVYWYRQLPEEGLKFMVYLQKENIIDESGMPKERFSAEFPKEGPSILRIQQVVRGDSAAYFCASSSDTIYEQYFGPGTRLTVT.

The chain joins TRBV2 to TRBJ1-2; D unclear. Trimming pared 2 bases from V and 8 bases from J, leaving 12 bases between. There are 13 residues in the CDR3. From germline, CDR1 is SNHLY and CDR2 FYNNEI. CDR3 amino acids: CASSEFGVEGYTF. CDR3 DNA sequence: TGTGCCAGCAGTGAATTCGGGGTGGAAGGCTACACCTTC.

As DNA, the CDR3 is TGTGCCAGCAGTTTCTCTCAGAAAGAGACCCAGTACTTC. Encoded protein: CASSFSQKETQYF. V gene TRBV12-3 or TRBV12-4 combines with J gene TRBJ2-5; D is unclear. Between the trimmed V and J ends, which lost 3 bases and 3 bases, there was a span of 8 bases. The CDR3 contains 13 residues.

CDR3 bases: TGTGCCAGCTCACCCCCCAGCGGGGGGGTGAATGAGCAGTTCTTC. This translates into CASSPPSGGVNEQFF. The chain employs TRBV18 and TRBJ2-1; 10 bases are shared with TRBD2. Germline CDR1 is KGHSH and CDR2 is LQKENI. There are 15 residues in the CDR3. Trimming removed 3 bases from V and 7 bases from J; junction bases left unmatched: 6. The whole variable domain, remainder taken from reference TRBV18 and TRBJ2-1, is NAGVMQNPRHLVRRRGQEARLRCSPMKGHSHVYWYRQLPEEGLKFMVYLQKENIIDESGMPKERFSAEFPKEGPSILRIQQVVRGDSAAYFCASSPPSGGVNEQFFGPGTRLTVL.

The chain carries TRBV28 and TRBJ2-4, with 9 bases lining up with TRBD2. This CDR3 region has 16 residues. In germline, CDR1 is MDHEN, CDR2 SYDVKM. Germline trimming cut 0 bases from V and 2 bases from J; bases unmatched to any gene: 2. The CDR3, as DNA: TGTGCCAGCAGTTTATGGGCGGGAGGGTCCAAAAACATTCAGTACTTC. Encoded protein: CASSLWAGGSKNIQYF.

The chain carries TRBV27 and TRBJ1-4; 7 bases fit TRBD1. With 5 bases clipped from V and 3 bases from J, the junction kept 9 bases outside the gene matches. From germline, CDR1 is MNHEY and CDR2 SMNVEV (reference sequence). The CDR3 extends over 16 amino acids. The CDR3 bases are TGTGCCAGCAGTCGCCACAGGGGTGCGTCTAATGAAAAACTGTTTTTT. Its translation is CASSRHRGASNEKLFF.

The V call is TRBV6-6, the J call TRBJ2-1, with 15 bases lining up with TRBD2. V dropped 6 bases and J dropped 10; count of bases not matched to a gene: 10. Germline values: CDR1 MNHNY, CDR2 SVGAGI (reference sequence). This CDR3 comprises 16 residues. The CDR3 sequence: CASSSGGLAGGGEQFF. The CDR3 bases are TGTGCCAGCAGCTCCGGGGGACTAGCGGGAGGAGGCGAGCAGTTCTTC.

The chain's CDR3 is CASSQGPSGESYEQYF. The CDR3 DNA is TGTGCCAGCAGCCAGGGACCTAGCGGGGAGTCCTACGAGCAGTACTTC. The chain combines TRBV3-1 (or the pseudogene TRBV3-2) with TRBJ2-7; 9 positions agree with TRBD2. Germline CDR1 is LGHDT and CDR2 is YNNKEL (reference sequence). J lost 1 base, V lost 3 bases, and 7 bases had no gene match. There are 16 residues in the CDR3.

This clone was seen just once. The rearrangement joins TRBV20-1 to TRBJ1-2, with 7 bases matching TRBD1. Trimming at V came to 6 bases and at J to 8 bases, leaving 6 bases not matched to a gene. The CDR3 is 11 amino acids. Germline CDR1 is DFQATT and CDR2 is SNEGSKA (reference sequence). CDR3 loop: CSASTGHGYTF. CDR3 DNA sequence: TGCAGTGCGTCGACAGGGCACGGCTACACCTTC.

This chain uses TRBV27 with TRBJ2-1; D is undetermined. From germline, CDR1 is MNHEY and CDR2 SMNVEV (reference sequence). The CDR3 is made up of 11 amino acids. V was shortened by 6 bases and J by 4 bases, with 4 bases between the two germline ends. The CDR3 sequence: CASSQYNEQFF. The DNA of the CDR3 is TGTGCCAGCAGCCAGTACAATGAGCAGTTCTTC.

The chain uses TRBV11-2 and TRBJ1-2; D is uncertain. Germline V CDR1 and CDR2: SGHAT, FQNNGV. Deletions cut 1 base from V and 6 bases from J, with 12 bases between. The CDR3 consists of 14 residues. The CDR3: CASSLAATIHGYTF. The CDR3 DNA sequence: TGTGCCAGCAGCTTAGCGGCGACAATTCATGGCTACACCTTC.

The CDR3 reads CASSSGQTYEQYF. The CDR3 coding sequence is TGTGCCAGCAGTTCGGGACAGACCTACGAGCAGTACTTC. This sequence joins TRBV6-2 or TRBV6-3 and TRBJ2-7; 7 bases agree with TRBD1. The length of the CDR3 is 13 residues. Per the germline V gene, CDR1 is MNHEY and CDR2 is SVGEGT. V lost 4 bases to trimming and J lost 2 bases; unmatched junction nucleotides: 2.

DNA of the CDR3: TGTGCCAGTACTCCCCGGAAGTCGGGAACTGAAGCTTTCTTT. Translating gives CASTPRKSGTEAFF. The chain carries TRBV19 and TRBJ1-1; no clear D. The V gene's germline CDR1 is LNHDA and CDR2 SQIVND (reference sequence). The CDR3 has 14 amino acids. With 7 bases removed from V and 5 bases from J, the gap between germline ends came to 17 bases.

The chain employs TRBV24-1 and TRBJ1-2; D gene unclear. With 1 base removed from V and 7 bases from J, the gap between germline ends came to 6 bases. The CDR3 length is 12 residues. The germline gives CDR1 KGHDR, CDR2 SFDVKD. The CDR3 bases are TGTGCCACCAGTGATTTAGGCGGTGGCTACACCTTC. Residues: CATSDLGGGYTF.

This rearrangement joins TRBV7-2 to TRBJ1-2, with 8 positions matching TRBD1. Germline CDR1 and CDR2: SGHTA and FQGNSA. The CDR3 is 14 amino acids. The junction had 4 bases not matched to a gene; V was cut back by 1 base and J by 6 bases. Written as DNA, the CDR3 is TGTGCCAGCAGCTTAGGGACGACAGGGGATGGCTACACCTTC. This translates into CASSLGTTGDGYTF.

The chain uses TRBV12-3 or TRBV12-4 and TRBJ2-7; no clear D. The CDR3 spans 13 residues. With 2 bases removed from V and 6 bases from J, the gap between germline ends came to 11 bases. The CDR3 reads CASSLYISGEQYF. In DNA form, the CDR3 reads TGTGCCAGCAGTTTATATATTTCGGGCGAGCAGTACTTC.